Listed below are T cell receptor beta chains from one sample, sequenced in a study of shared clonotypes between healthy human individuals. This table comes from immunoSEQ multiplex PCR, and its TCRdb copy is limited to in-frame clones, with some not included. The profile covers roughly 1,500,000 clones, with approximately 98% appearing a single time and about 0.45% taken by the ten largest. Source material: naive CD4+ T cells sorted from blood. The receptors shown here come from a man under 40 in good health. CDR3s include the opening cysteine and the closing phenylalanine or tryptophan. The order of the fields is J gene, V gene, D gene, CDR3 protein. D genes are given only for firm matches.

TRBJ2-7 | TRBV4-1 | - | CASSQDQLRRGASYEQYF
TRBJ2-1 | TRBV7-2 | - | CASSLVSGYLNEQFF
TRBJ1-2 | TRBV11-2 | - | CASSAGGYTF
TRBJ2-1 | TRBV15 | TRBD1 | CATSRDLRTGHVNEQFF
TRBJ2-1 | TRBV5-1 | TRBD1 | CASSSRQGDYNEQFF
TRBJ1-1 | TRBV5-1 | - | CASSLDTGYTEAFF
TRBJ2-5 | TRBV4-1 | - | CASSQDPHRQETQYF
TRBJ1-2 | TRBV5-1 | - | CASGRDSTNYGYTF
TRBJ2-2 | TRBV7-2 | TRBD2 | CASSLVIAGGSGELFF
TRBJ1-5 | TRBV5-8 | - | CASSPPPIAQHF
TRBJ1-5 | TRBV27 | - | CASSPVGGNQPQHF